This is a list of T cell receptor beta chains from one sample in a study of blood T cell repertoires in COVID-19. Generated by immunoSEQ multiplex PCR, the TCRdb table keeps only in-frame clones and is missing some. In the table there are tens of thousands of clones, approximately 84% of which are singletons. Sequenced: peripheral blood. These receptors all come from a human donor in a cohort sampled during active COVID-19. CDR3s include the opening cysteine and the closing phenylalanine or tryptophan. The D gene is left open where the match is weak. Part of the rows lack a size; the others show once, few, many or a class for expanded clones.

few	15	TRBD1	TRBV5-4	TRBJ1-2	TGTGCCAGCAGCTTGGTCTCCGGGACAGATTATGGCTACACCTTC	CASSLVSGTDYGYTF
.	15	TRBD1	TRBV28	TRBJ1-1	TGTGCCAGCAGTTTGGAGGACAGGGCTTACACTGAAGCTTTCTTT	CASSLEDRAYTEAFF
.	17	.	TRBV3-1/TRBV3-2	TRBJ2-2	TGTGCCAGCAGCCCAAAGGAAGGGGCCTGGGACACCGGGGAGCTGTTTTTT	CASSPKEGAWDTGELFF
.	18	.	TRBV12-1	TRBJ1-6	TGTGCCAGCAGCTTTGCTCGACACCTTCTACCCTATAATTCACCCCTCCACTTT	CASSFARHLLPYNSPLHF
.	16	TRBD1	TRBV7-9	TRBJ2-5	TGTGCCAGCAGCTTGATGGGACAGGGGGTTTATGAGACCCAGTACTTC	CASSLMGQGVYETQYF
.	18	.	TRBV6-1	TRBJ1-1	TGTGCCAGCAGTGAATTGAGGGGGATTCTGGGCAGAAACACTGAAGCTTTCTTT	CASSELRGILGRNTEAFF
.	15	.	TRBV11-1	TRBJ2-1	TGTGCCAGCAGCTTAGGTCTCAGGGCGATGGGTGAGCAGTTCTTC	CASSLGLRAMGEQFF
.	14	TRBD1	TRBV6-4	TRBJ2-1	TGTGCCAGCAAGAGGACAGGGAGCTACAATGAGCAGTTCTTC	CASKRTGSYNEQFF
.	15	.	TRBV6-5	TRBJ1-6	TGTGCCAGCAGTTACTCCGGGGGTTTAAATTCACCCCTCCACTTT	CASSYSGGLNSPLHF
hyperexpanded	16	.	TRBV28	TRBJ1-5	TGTGCCAGCAGGACCCGGGGGGGCCGGCTTTTCCAGCCCCAGCATTTT	CASRTRGGRLFQPQHF
few	14	TRBD1	TRBV27	TRBJ1-1	TGTGCCAGCAGCACCCGGACAGGGTACACTGAAGCTTTCTTT	CASSTRTGYTEAFF
few	14	.	TRBV5-4	TRBJ1-2	TGTGCCAGCAGCTCTGATCGGGGAAACTATGGCTACACCTTC	CASSSDRGNYGYTF
.	17	TRBD1	TRBV5-1	TRBJ1-6	TGCGCCAGCAGCCAAGCGGGGGACAGGGGGCCGAATTCACCCCTCCACTTT	CASSQAGDRGPNSPLHF
.	18	TRBD1	TRBV10-3	TRBJ1-4	TGTGCCATCAGTAGACAGGGGTTCCCCTTGGCTACTAATGAAAAACTGTTTTTT	CAISRQGFPLATNEKLFF
.	15	.	TRBV6-5	TRBJ1-1	TGTGCCAGCAGTTACTCGAGCAGGGGTGGCACTGAAGCTTTCTTT	CASSYSSRGGTEAFF
few	12	.	TRBV7-8	TRBJ2-7	TGTGCCAGCAGCTCAGACTCGGGCGAGCAGTACTTC	CASSSDSGEQYF
.	13	.	TRBV7-6	TRBJ2-3	TGTGCCAGCAGTCGGACGGGAAAAGATACGCAGTATTTT	CASSRTGKDTQYF
.	15	TRBD1	TRBV5-1	TRBJ1-1	TGCGCCAGCAGCTCCTCCGGGACAGAGAACACTGAAGCTTTCTTT	CASSSSGTENTEAFF
.	12	.	TRBV12-3/TRBV12-4	TRBJ2-7	TGTGCCAGCAGTTGGACTATCTACGAGCAGTACTTC	CASSWTIYEQYF
.	14	TRBD1	TRBV5-1	TRBJ2-7	TGCGCCAGCAGCTCCGACAGGGGCCCCTACGAGCAGTACTTC	CASSSDRGPYEQYF
.	13	.	TRBV3-1/TRBV3-2	TRBJ2-7	TGTGCCAGCAGCCTACTGGTAGTCTACGAGCAGTACTTC	CASSLLVVYEQYF
.	17	TRBD1	TRBV5-4	TRBJ2-2	TGTGCCAGCAGCTTGGTACAGGGGGCTAGGTACACCGGGGAGCTGTTTTTT	CASSLVQGARYTGELFF
.	14	TRBD2	TRBV2	TRBJ2-3	TGTGCCAGCAAGGCGCGGGGGGGCTCAGATACGCAGTATTTT	CASKARGGSDTQYF
.	14	.	TRBV5-1	TRBJ2-3	TGCGCCAGCAGCTTGGAACAGGTCACAGATACGCAGTATTTT	CASSLEQVTDTQYF
.	17	TRBD2	TRBV2	TRBJ2-2	TGTGCCAGCGGGAGGACTAGCGGGGGTCCGAACACCGGGGAGCTGTTTTTT	CASGRTSGGPNTGELFF
.	11	.	TRBV5-6	TRBJ2-5	TGTGCCAGCAGCTTCGGGGAGACCCAGTACTTC	CASSFGETQYF
.	12	TRBD1	TRBV5-3	TRBJ2-7	TGTGCCAGAAGTTCAGGGGGCCGTACGCAGTACTTC	CARSSGGRTQYF
.	14	.	TRBV5-6	TRBJ1-6	TGTGCCAGCAGCTTGAACAGTTATAATTCACCCCTCCACTTT	CASSLNSYNSPLHF
once	15	.	TRBV1	TRBJ2-3	TGCACCAGCAGCCCGGGACAGGGAAGGACAGATACGCAGTATTTT	CTSSPGQGRTDTQYF
.	14	TRBD1	TRBV29-1	TRBJ1-5	TGCAGCGCCAAGACAGGGTCGGGCAATCAGCCCCAGCATTTT	CSAKTGSGNQPQHF
few	12	.	TRBV5-1	TRBJ1-2	TGCGCCAGCAGGGAAGGGGCCTATGGCTACACCTTC	CASREGAYGYTF
.	13	.	TRBV7-6	TRBJ2-3	TGTGCCAGCAGCCGGGGAGAAACAGATACGCAGTATTTT	CASSRGETDTQYF
few	14	TRBD1	TRBV11-3	TRBJ2-1	TGTGCCAGCAGCTTAAGCCAGGGGGATAATGAGCAGTTCTTC	CASSLSQGDNEQFF
.	13	.	TRBV11-3	TRBJ2-1	TGTGCCAGCAGCTTAAGACTAAACAATGAGCAGTTCTTC	CASSLRLNNEQFF
.	18	TRBD2	TRBV7-6	TRBJ2-3	TGTGCCAGCAGCTTAACCTCCCTGGGCGGGGGGGCCATTGATACGCAGTATTTT	CASSLTSLGGGAIDTQYF
.	15	TRBD2	TRBV9	TRBJ2-7	TGTGCCAGCAGCCCGTCAGCGGGGATGGCCTACGAGCAGTACTTC	CASSPSAGMAYEQYF
.	14	.	TRBV5-1	TRBJ1-1	TGCGCCAGCAGCTTGGACTCTCTATTAACTGAAGCTTTCTTT	CASSLDSLLTEAFF
.	17	.	TRBV11-2	TRBJ2-4	TGTGCCAGCAGCAACCGGGACACCCGGCGAGCCAAAAACATTCAGTACTTC	CASSNRDTRRAKNIQYF
.	14	TRBD2	TRBV5-1	TRBJ2-1	TGCGCCAGCAGCGGTAGCGGGGGAACCAATGAGCAGTTCTTC	CASSGSGGTNEQFF
.	14	.	TRBV5-1	TRBJ2-7	TGCGCCAGCAGCTTGGAAGACACATCCCACGAGCAGTACTTC	CASSLEDTSHEQYF
.	17	TRBD1	TRBV9	TRBJ1-1	TGTGCCAGCAGCGTACCGCTCCTGGACAGGGGAAACACTGAAGCTTTCTTT	CASSVPLLDRGNTEAFF
.	16	TRBD2	TRBV7-8	TRBJ2-3	TGTGCCAGCAGCGCGCCGGGACTAGACCCCACAGATACGCAGTATTTT	CASSAPGLDPTDTQYF
.	15	TRBD1	TRBV18	TRBJ2-2	TGTGCCAGCTCGCGACAGGGGGTAATTTCCGGGGAGCTGTTTTTT	CASSRQGVISGELFF